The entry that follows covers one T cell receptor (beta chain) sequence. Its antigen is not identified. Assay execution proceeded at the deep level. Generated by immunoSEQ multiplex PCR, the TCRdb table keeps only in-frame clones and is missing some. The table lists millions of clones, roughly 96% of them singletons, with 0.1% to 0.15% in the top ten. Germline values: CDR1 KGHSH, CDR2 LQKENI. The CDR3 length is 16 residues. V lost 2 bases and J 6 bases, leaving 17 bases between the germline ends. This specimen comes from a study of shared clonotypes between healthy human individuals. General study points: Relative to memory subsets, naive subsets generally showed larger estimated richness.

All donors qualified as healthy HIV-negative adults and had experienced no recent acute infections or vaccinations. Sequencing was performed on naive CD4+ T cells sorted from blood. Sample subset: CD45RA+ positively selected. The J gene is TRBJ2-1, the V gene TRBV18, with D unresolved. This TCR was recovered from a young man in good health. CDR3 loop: CASSPMRGALGNEQFF. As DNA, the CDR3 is TGTGCCAGCTCACCAATGCGAGGAGCTCTCGGCAATGAGCAGTTCTTC.